The 10 T cell receptor beta chains reported below all come from one sample, sequenced in a study of T cell responses to AZD1222 COVID-19 vaccine. Assay: immunoSEQ multiplex PCR; the TCRdb copy retains only in-frame clones and omits some. The sample lists 130,000 to 150,000 clones; 75% to 95% were seen once. The sample was peripheral blood, taken on day 0 of AZD1222 vaccination. The receptors were sampled from an adult in good health.

The chain is built from TRBV30 and TRBJ1-3; the D is unclear. Trimming removed 2 bases at V and 6 bases at J, with 5 bases between. Germline V lookup: CDR1 GTSNPN, CDR2 SVGIG (reference sequence). The CDR3 is made up of 11 amino acids. The CDR3 reads CAWSLENTIYF. CDR3 nucleotide sequence: TGTGCCTGGAGTTTGGAAAACACCATATATTTT.

The chain carries TRBV12-3 or TRBV12-4 and TRBJ2-1; the D gene could be TRBD1 or TRBD2 (6 bases each). The CDR3 length is 13 residues. Trimming took off 4 bases at V and 7 bases at J, with 11 bases between the two ends. The CDR3 is CASSWGAGNEQFF. CDR3 in DNA: TGTGCCAGCAGTTGGGGGGCGGGGAATGAGCAGTTCTTC.

The J gene is TRBJ2-2, the V gene TRBV5-4, with 8 bases matching TRBD2. This CDR3 has 18 amino acids. J was trimmed by 3 bases and V by 5 bases; bases with no gene match: 15. Germline V gene sequence: CDR1 SGHNT, CDR2 YYREEE (reference sequence). In nucleotides, the CDR3 is TGTGCCAGCAGTGATTGGGGGTCGGCGGGGGGTTACACCGGGGAGCTGTTTTTT. Translation gives CASSDWGSAGGYTGELFF.

The V gene is TRBV9, the J gene TRBJ2-1; 10 bases are shared with TRBD2. Losses at the gene ends were 3 bases for V and 0 bases for J; bases not matched to a gene: 6. This CDR3 contains 17 residues. Germline CDR1 reads SGDLS; CDR2 reads YYNGEE. The CDR3: CASSATSGLSSYNEQFF. CDR3 nucleotides: TGTGCCAGCAGCGCGACTAGCGGGCTCTCCTCCTACAATGAGCAGTTCTTC. Full variable domain (outside the CDR3, taken from reference TRBV9 and TRBJ2-1): DSGVTQTPKHLITATGQRVTLRCSPRSGDLSVYWYQQSLDQGLQFLIQYYNGEERAKGNILERFSAQQFPDLHSELNLSSLELGDSALYFCASSATSGLSSYNEQFFGPGTRLTVL.

V gene TRBV5-6 combines with J gene TRBJ2-7, with 14 bases identical to TRBD2. J lost 4 bases, V lost 6 bases, and 6 bases had no gene match. The CDR3 loop spans 15 amino acids. Germline V CDR1 and CDR2: SGHDT, YYEEEE. The CDR3 DNA reads TGTGCCAGCACTATCAGACTAGCGGGAGGGTACGAGCAGTACTTC. It translates to CASTIRLAGGYEQYF.

This chain joins TRBV27 and TRBJ2-2; 8 nucleotides match TRBD1. CDR1 is MNHEY, CDR2 SMNVEV, per germline (reference sequence). V lost 7 bases to trimming and J lost 4 bases; unmatched junction nucleotides: 11. CDR3 length: 16 residues. This CDR3 is CASMGIRGQSTGELFF. The CDR3 DNA sequence: TGTGCCAGCATGGGTATCAGGGGGCAAAGCACCGGGGAGCTGTTTTTT.

The rearrangement links TRBV7-2 to TRBJ2-7; TRBD1 agrees at 8 bases. Germline CDR1 and CDR2: SGHTA and FQGNSA. V dropped 3 bases and J dropped 0; count of bases not matched to a gene: 4. The CDR3 is 15 residues long. In DNA, the CDR3 is TGTGCCAGCAGCTTCACCGGGACAGGCTCCTACGAGCAGTACTTC. This codes for CASSFTGTGSYEQYF.

The gene calls are TRBV25-1 and TRBJ1-2, with D hard to call. This CDR3 has 10 amino acids. V shed 4 bases and J shed 8 bases, with 5 bases lying between them. The germline V gene has CDR1 MGHDK and CDR2 SYGVNS. DNA of the CDR3: TGTGCCAGCAGTGGCCAGGGCTACACCTTC. Its translation: CASSGQGYTF.

The chain carries TRBV10-3 and TRBJ1-3, with D maybe TRBD1 (5 bases). Per germline, CDR1 ENHRY and CDR2 SYGVKD. The CDR3 runs to 18 residues. The ends were cut back, 5 bases at V and 0 bases at J, with 20 bases in the middle. CDR3 protein: CAISFFQQATTSGNTIYF. CDR3 coding DNA: TGTGCCATCAGTTTCTTCCAACAGGCGACGACCTCTGGAAACACCATATATTTT.

The chain joins TRBV24-1 to TRBJ1-1, with D tentatively TRBD1 (5 bases). V shed 2 bases and J shed 1 base, with 10 bases lying between them. There are 15 residues in the CDR3. Germline loops: CDR1 KGHDR, CDR2 SFDVKD. The CDR3 DNA reads as TGTGCCACCAGTGATTCTAAGGACAAGAACACTGAAGCTTTCTTT. It translates to CATSDSKDKNTEAFF.